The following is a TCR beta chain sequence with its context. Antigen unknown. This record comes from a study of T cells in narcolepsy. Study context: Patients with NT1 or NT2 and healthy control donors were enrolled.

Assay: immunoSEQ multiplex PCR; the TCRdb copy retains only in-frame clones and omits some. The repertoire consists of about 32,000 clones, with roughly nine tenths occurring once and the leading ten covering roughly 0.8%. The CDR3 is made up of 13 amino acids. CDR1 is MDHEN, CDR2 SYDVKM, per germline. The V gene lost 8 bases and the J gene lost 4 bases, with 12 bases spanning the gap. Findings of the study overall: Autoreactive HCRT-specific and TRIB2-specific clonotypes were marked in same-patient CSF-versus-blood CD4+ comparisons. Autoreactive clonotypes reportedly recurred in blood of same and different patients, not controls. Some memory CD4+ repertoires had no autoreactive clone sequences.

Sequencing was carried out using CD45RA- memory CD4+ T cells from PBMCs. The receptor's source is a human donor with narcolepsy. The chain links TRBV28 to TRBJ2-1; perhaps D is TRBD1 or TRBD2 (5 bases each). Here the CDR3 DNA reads TGTGCCAGCTCCGGGACCGCGTACAATGAGCAGTTCTTC. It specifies CASSGTAYNEQFF.